The 30 T cell receptor beta chains in this list originate from one sample, sequenced in a study of T cell repertoires in cytomegalovirus infection. Antigens for these TCRs are unknown. In TCRdb, the reads were re-called with MiXCR into one record per CDR3 protein. Of about 55,000 distinct CDR3 sequences listed, around 18% are singletons. The sample was CD8+ T cells from cultured PBMCs, taken from culture after CMV antigen stimulation. The receptors were sampled from a human donor in good health (CMV status not recorded). Some clones in this sample may be carry-over from other donors' samples.

The chain joins TRBV7-9 to TRBJ2-4; D perhaps matches TRBD2 (5 bases). The CDR3 sequence is 17 residues long. Germline assignment: CDR1 SEHNR and CDR2 FQNEAQ (reference sequence). The V end was cut by 0 bases, the J end by 1 base, with 13 bases between. CDR3 region: CASSLAPTGWAKNIQYF. The CDR3 DNA reads TGTGCCAGCAGCTTAGCTCCGACGGGGTGGGCCAAAAACATTCAGTACTTC.

This clonotype occurred a few times. This rearrangement joins TRBV14 to TRBJ1-1, with unresolved D. The germline V gene encodes CDR1 SGHDN and CDR2 FVKESK. The CDR3 contains 13 residues. The germline V and J ends were trimmed by 4 bases and 0 bases, with 6 bases remaining between them. The DNA of the CDR3 is TGTGCCAGCAGCCGATATGTGAACACTGAAGCTTTCTTT. Its translation: CASSRYVNTEAFF.

This chain links TRBV27 with TRBJ2-7; 9 bases align to TRBD2. The CDR3 length is 13 residues. Germline V lookup: CDR1 MNHEY, CDR2 SMNVEV (reference sequence). J was trimmed by 5 bases and V by 3 bases; bases with no gene match: 2. This CDR3 is CASSLGLADEQYF. CDR3 coding DNA: TGTGCCAGCAGTTTGGGACTAGCCGACGAGCAGTACTTC.

The genes are TRBV7-2 and TRBJ2-1, with 10 bases identical to TRBD2. This CDR3 has 17 residues. V dropped 2 bases and J dropped 5; count of bases not matched to a gene: 9. The germline V gene encodes CDR1 SGHTA and CDR2 FQGNSA. CDR3 protein: CASSLWGAGGYNNEQFF. The CDR3 DNA reads TGTGCCAGCAGCTTATGGGGAGCGGGAGGGTACAACAATGAGCAGTTCTTC. The full variable domain, rest sourced from reference TRBV7-2 and TRBJ2-1, is GAGVSQSPSNKVTEKGKDVELRCDPISGHTALYWYRQSLGQGLEFLIYFQGNSAPDKSGLPSDRFSAERTGGSVSTLTIQRTQQEDSAVYLCASSLWGAGGYNNEQFFGPGTRLTVL.

The J gene is TRBJ2-3, the V gene TRBV2, with D possibly being TRBD2 (5 bases). V lost 0 bases, J lost 3 bases, and 13 bases lay in between. CDR1 is SNHLY and CDR2 is FYNNEI in the germline V gene. This CDR3 has 16 residues. In DNA form, the CDR3 reads TGTGCCAGCAGTGAAGCGCGGGCATGGGGAACAGATACGCAGTATTTT. It yields the protein CASSEARAWGTDTQYF.

This rearrangement joins TRBV7-8 to TRBJ2-7; the D gene is possibly TRBD2 (5 bases). The CDR3 contains 14 residues. V was trimmed by 0 bases and J by 6 bases, leaving 12 bases between them. Germline V lookup: CDR1 SGHVS, CDR2 FQNEAQ. The CDR3 bases are TGTGCCAGCAGCTTAGCGCGGGCTCTCGGCGAGCAGTACTTC. This encodes CASSLARALGEQYF.

V and J are TRBV7-9 and TRBJ1-2; D call uncertain. The germline CDR1 and CDR2 sequences are SEHNR and FQNEAQ (reference sequence). V was cut by 8 bases and J by 3 bases, with 10 bases left in between. The CDR3 contains 12 residues. CDR3 in amino acids: CASSMEDYGYTF. Written as DNA, the CDR3 is TGTGCCAGCTCGATGGAGGACTATGGCTACACCTTC. Complete variable domain (other parts from reference TRBV7-9 and TRBJ1-2): DTGVSQNPRHKITKRGQNVTFRCDPISEHNRLYWYRQTLGQGPEFLTYFQNEAQLEKSRLLSDRFSAERPKGSFSTLEIQRTEQGDSAMYLCASSMEDYGYTFGSGTRLTVV.

The chain employs TRBV7-9 and TRBJ2-7; 9 nucleotides match TRBD1. The length of the CDR3 is 14 residues. V dropped 3 bases and J dropped 2; count of bases not matched to a gene: 2. Looked up from germline, CDR1 is SEHNR and CDR2 is FQNEAQ (reference sequence). Here the CDR3 reads CASSFGTGPYEQYF. The DNA of the CDR3 is TGTGCCAGCAGCTTCGGGACAGGGCCCTACGAGCAGTACTTC. Variable domain in full (rest from reference TRBV7-9 and TRBJ2-7): DTGVSQNPRHKITKRGQNVTFRCDPISEHNRLYWYRQTLGQGPEFLTYFQNEAQLEKSRLLSDRFSAERPKGSFSTLEIQRTEQGDSAMYLCASSFGTGPYEQYFGPGTRLTVT.

The chain links TRBV4-2 to TRBJ2-7; 8 bases are shared with TRBD1. V gave up 0 bases and J gave up 5 bases; unmatched junction bases: 9. CDR1 is LGHNA, CDR2 YNFKEQ, per germline. This CDR3 spans 16 amino acids. The CDR3 protein is CASSQEQGASPHEQYF. The CDR3 DNA reads TGTGCCAGCAGCCAAGAGCAGGGGGCGAGTCCCCACGAGCAGTACTTC.

Only a few counts were recorded for this clonotype. The chain is built from TRBV7-9 and TRBJ2-7; D is unclear. Germline assignment: CDR1 SEHNR and CDR2 FQNEAQ (reference sequence). There are 14 residues in the CDR3. V gave up 4 bases and J gave up 0 bases, with 10 bases separating them. The CDR3 DNA reads as TGTGCCAGCAGCTCTACACAGAGCTCCTACGAGCAGTACTTC. Protein product: CASSSTQSSYEQYF.

The chain links TRBV7-9 to TRBJ1-4; TRBD1 matches 8 bases. Germline V gene sequence: CDR1 SEHNR, CDR2 FQNEAQ (reference sequence). The V gene end was trimmed by 5 bases and the J gene end by 7 bases; junction bases not matched to a gene: 12. This CDR3 comprises 16 residues. As DNA, the CDR3 is TGTGCCAGCAGCCCACCCTTAACAGGGGGAACTGAAAAACTGTTTTTT. It encodes CASSPPLTGGTEKLFF. Using reference TRBV7-9 and TRBJ1-4 for the parts outside the CDR3, the full variable domain is DTGVSQNPRHKITKRGQNVTFRCDPISEHNRLYWYRQTLGQGPEFLTYFQNEAQLEKSRLLSDRFSAERPKGSFSTLEIQRTEQGDSAMYLCASSPPLTGGTEKLFFGSGTQLSVL.

This clonotype was counted once. The rearrangement uses TRBV9 and TRBJ2-1, with 8 nucleotides matching TRBD1. The CDR3 length is 15 residues. Germline V lookup: CDR1 SGDLS, CDR2 YYNGEE. The ends lost 1 base at V and 4 bases at J; junction bases unmatched: 4. The CDR3 reads CASSVKQGGYNEQFF. The CDR3 DNA reads TGTGCCAGCAGCGTAAAACAGGGGGGTTACAATGAGCAGTTCTTC.

This clonotype has a handful of counts. The gene calls are TRBV28 and TRBJ2-2; 11 bases are a match to TRBD2. The CDR3 contains 18 residues. The V segment lost 3 bases and the J segment 3 bases; nucleotides outside the gene matches: 9. Germline V gene data show CDR1 as MDHEN and CDR2 as SYDVKM. Here the CDR3 reads CASSLILAGEPDTGELFF. The CDR3 DNA reads TGTGCCAGCAGTTTGATACTAGCGGGAGAGCCAGACACCGGGGAGCTGTTTTTT.

The chain uses TRBV7-2 and TRBJ2-3; 7 bases agree with TRBD2. V shed 3 bases, J shed 5 bases, and the junction held 11 bases outside the gene matches. The CDR3 loop spans 16 amino acids. CDR1 is SGHTA, CDR2 FQGNSA, per germline. The CDR3 reads CASSLGFAGGGDTQYF. CDR3 in DNA: TGTGCCAGCAGCTTGGGGTTCGCGGGCGGGGGAGATACGCAGTATTTT.

This clonotype occurred a few times. CDR3 region: CASTDTGSSYEQYF. Here the CDR3 DNA reads TGTGCCAGCACAGATACAGGGAGCTCCTACGAGCAGTACTTC. The V call is TRBV12-3 or TRBV12-4, the J call TRBJ2-7; a possible D gene is TRBD1 (6 bases). The CDR3 extends over 14 amino acids. Trimming left V 7 bases short and J 0 bases short, with 13 bases between.

The chain links TRBV29-1 to TRBJ1-2; 9 bases match TRBD1. Germline V lookup: CDR1 SQVTM, CDR2 ANQGSEA. CDR3 length equals 13 residues. V lost 0 bases, J lost 5 bases, and 1 base stayed unmatched. CDR3 sequence: CSVEDGTGYGYTF. Written as DNA, the CDR3 is TGCAGCGTTGAAGATGGGACAGGGTATGGCTACACCTTC.

In this sample, this clonotype turned up many times. Written as DNA, the CDR3 is TGTGCCAGCAGCCAACAGGGGGGAGGGCCCTACAATGAGCAGTTCTTC. It translates to CASSQQGGGPYNEQFF. The genes are TRBV6-2 or TRBV6-3 and TRBJ2-1; a possible D gene is TRBD1 (8 bases). Trimming shortened V by 6 bases and J by 2 bases, and 17 bases separated the two germline ends. From germline, CDR1 is MNHEY and CDR2 SVGEGT. There are 16 residues in the CDR3.

This chain links TRBV11-2 with TRBJ2-1; 8 nucleotides align to TRBD2. J was trimmed by 2 bases and V by 6 bases; bases with no gene match: 9. CDR1 SGHAT and CDR2 FQNNGV come from the germline V gene. This CDR3 is 16 amino acids long. The CDR3 sequence is CASSRLAGTTYNEQFF. CDR3 DNA sequence: TGTGCCAGCAGTCGATTAGCGGGGACTACCTACAATGAGCAGTTCTTC.

The gene calls are TRBV20-1 and TRBJ2-7; possibly TRBD2 for D (5 bases). CDR1 and CDR2 (germline): DFQATT, SNEGSKA (reference sequence). The CDR3 has 14 amino acids. The ends were cut back, 3 bases at V and 6 bases at J, with 18 bases in the middle. The CDR3 DNA reads TGCAGTGCTAGTAGTGCGGGTCAGAAGGGCGAGCAGTACTTC. It yields the protein CSASSAGQKGEQYF.

This clonotype has more than one count but fewer than ten. The J gene is TRBJ1-2, the V gene TRBV19, with 9 bases fitting TRBD1. The CDR3 length is 15 residues. The germline V gene encodes CDR1 LNHDA and CDR2 SQIVND (reference sequence). V shed 4 bases and J 2 bases; nucleotides not matched to a gene: 5. In DNA, the CDR3 is TGTGCCAGTAGTACCTGGGACAGGGACAACTATGGCTACACCTTC. It codes for CASSTWDRDNYGYTF.

The chain employs TRBV15 and TRBJ2-5; 8 positions agree with TRBD1. The V gene end was trimmed by 1 base and the J gene end by 5 bases; junction bases not matched to a gene: 12. Germline assignment: CDR1 LNHNV and CDR2 YYDKDF (reference sequence). CDR3 size: 17 residues. The CDR3 sequence: CATSRGTGGNPRETQYF. In nucleotides, the CDR3 is TGTGCCACCAGCAGAGGAACAGGGGGGAACCCGAGGGAGACCCAGTACTTC.

This clonotype appeared a few times. V and J are TRBV19 and TRBJ1-1; D gene ambiguous. The CDR3 has 14 residues. V dropped 7 bases and J dropped 3 bases, with 15 bases sitting between them. The germline V gene encodes CDR1 LNHDA and CDR2 SQIVND (reference sequence). CDR3 sequence reads: CASTPSGGHTEAFF. CDR3 coding DNA: TGTGCCAGTACCCCGTCGGGAGGGCACACTGAAGCTTTCTTT.

The chain links TRBV7-2 to TRBJ2-7; tentatively, D is TRBD2 (6 bases). The germline V gene encodes CDR1 SGHTA and CDR2 FQGNSA. The CDR3 spans 12 residues. Trimming took off 6 bases at V and 4 bases at J, with 10 bases between the two ends. CDR3: CASSAGGYEQYF. CDR3 in DNA: TGTGCCAGCAGTGCCGGGGGATACGAGCAGTACTTC.

This rearrangement joins TRBV7-6 to TRBJ1-1, with no clear D. This CDR3 spans 13 amino acids. Trimming took off 2 bases at V and 8 bases at J, with 12 bases between the two ends. CDR1 and CDR2 from the germline V gene are SGHVS and FNYEAQ. The CDR3 region has the DNA TGTGCCAGCAGCTTAAAGGGCCTCTGGGAAGCTTTCTTT. Amino acid sequence: CASSLKGLWEAFF.

At least ten counts were recorded for this clonotype. In DNA, the CDR3 is TGTGCCAGCAGTGGAGGCAGATTCAATCAGCCCCAGCATTTT. Translating it yields CASSGGRFNQPQHF. The chain carries TRBV27 and TRBJ1-5; unclear D gene. This CDR3 has 14 residues. The germline V gene has CDR1 MNHEY and CDR2 SMNVEV (reference sequence). V was clipped by 5 bases and J by 3 bases, with 11 bases between them.

This clonotype has just a few counts. The genes are TRBV7-8 and TRBJ1-4, with D possibly TRBD1 on 5 matching bases. CDR3 length: 15 amino acids. CDR1 and CDR2 (germline): SGHVS, FQNEAQ. Trimming took off 1 base at V and 8 bases at J, with 14 bases between the two ends. The CDR3 DNA follows: TGTGCCAGCAGCTTAGTTGGGAGACAGAGAGAAAAACTGTTTTTT. This gives the protein CASSLVGRQREKLFF.

This chain links TRBV6-2 or TRBV6-3 with TRBJ2-7, with a tentative D call TRBD1 (5 bases). This CDR3 has 15 residues. Trimming took 6 bases from V and 5 from J, leaving 20 bases between them. CDR1 is MNHEY, CDR2 SVGEGT, per germline. CDR3 protein: CASSPRARVNDEQYF. CDR3 nucleotides: TGTGCCAGCAGCCCCAGGGCTAGAGTTAACGACGAGCAGTACTTC.

The chain carries TRBV7-9 and TRBJ1-2; D is unclear. This CDR3 is 14 amino acids long. The ends were cut back, 7 bases at V and 6 bases at J, with 18 bases in the middle. Germline lookup yields CDR1 SEHNR and CDR2 FQNEAQ (reference sequence). The CDR3 nucleotides read TGTGCCAGCACCCTGGGCTCCGGTCAAGATGGCTACACCTTC. This sequence encodes CASTLGSGQDGYTF. Variable domain in full (rest from reference TRBV7-9 and TRBJ1-2): DTGVSQNPRHKITKRGQNVTFRCDPISEHNRLYWYRQTLGQGPEFLTYFQNEAQLEKSRLLSDRFSAERPKGSFSTLEIQRTEQGDSAMYLCASTLGSGQDGYTFGSGTRLTVV.

The J gene is TRBJ2-7, the V gene TRBV20-1; 7 bases agree with TRBD1. Trimming cost V 6 bases and J 3 bases; bases outside gene matches: 14. The germline V gene has CDR1 DFQATT and CDR2 SNEGSKA (reference sequence). The CDR3 spans 15 residues. CDR3 nucleotide sequence: TGCAGTGCGCGCCACCGGGACAGACGATTCTACGAGCAGTACTTC. Translating gives CSARHRDRRFYEQYF.

J is TRBJ2-7 and V is TRBV6-2 or TRBV6-3; 7 nucleotides align to TRBD2. Germline V CDR1 and CDR2: MNHEY, SVGEGT. The junction had 9 bases not matched to a gene; V was cut back by 6 bases and J by 4 bases. This CDR3 contains 14 residues. CDR3 in DNA: TGTGCCAGCAGACCGGGACTGGGGGGGTACGAGCAGTACTTC. Residues: CASRPGLGGYEQYF.